A selection of T cell receptor beta chains follows, all from one sample in a study of beta chain features in type 1 diabetes. The repertoire was sequenced with immunoSEQ multiplex PCR; TCRdb's copy has only in-frame clones and lacks some. Seen here are almost 350,000 clones, approximately 9.7% observed once, and the top ten hold around 1%. The material sequenced was central memory CD4+ T cells from blood. The receptors stem from a man aged 30 to 39 with type 1 diabetes. The CDR3 runs from the conserved cysteine through the conserved F or W. A D gene is named only where the DNA matches it firmly. Expanded clones get a size class; other rows say once, few or many, or leave the size out.

j_call,v_call,clone_size,d_call,cdr3_nt,cdr3_aa
TRBJ2-2,TRBV6-1,.,.,TGTGCCAGCAGTGCAGGCAGGTCCCCTCGAACCGGGGAGCTGTTTTTT,CASSAGRSPRTGELFF
TRBJ2-1,TRBV5-4,few,TRBD2,TGTGCCAGCAGCTTGGTCCAGCGGGGTGACAATGAGCAGTTCTTC,CASSLVQRGDNEQFF
TRBJ2-5,TRBV2,few,TRBD2,TGTGCCAGCAGCGATCGATTAGCGGGGGAGGAGACCCAGTACTTC,CASSDRLAGEETQYF
TRBJ2-3,TRBV5-4,few,.,TGTGCCAGCAGCTTCGGTCAGGAGTACACAGATACGCAGTATTTT,CASSFGQEYTDTQYF
TRBJ2-3,TRBV19,.,.,TGTGCCAGTAGTCGGATGACAGGTAGCACAGATACGCAGTATTTT,CASSRMTGSTDTQYF
TRBJ2-1,TRBV7-9,.,TRBD2,TGTGCCAGCAGCTACTCTGGCGGGGGGACCAATGAGCAGTTCTTC,CASSYSGGGTNEQFF
TRBJ1-6,TRBV27,.,.,TGTGCCAGCGGGACGCAGAGCTCCTATAATTCACCCCTCCACTTT,CASGTQSSYNSPLHF
TRBJ2-7,TRBV30,.,.,TGTGCCTGGAGTAAGGGCCAGCACGAGCAGTACTTC,CAWSKGQHEQYF
TRBJ2-3,TRBV29-1,.,TRBD1,TGCAGCGTTGAGCCGGGACAGGGGGCCGGGTGGACCACAGATACGCAGTATTTT,CSVEPGQGAGWTTDTQYF
TRBJ1-2,TRBV7-2,few,.,TGTGCCAGCAGCTTAGCGACGGATACTAACTATGGCTACACCTTC,CASSLATDTNYGYTF
TRBJ2-3,TRBV7-2,few,.,TGTGCCAGCAGCTTACGCGGGGTAAAGCACACAGATACGCAGTATTTT,CASSLRGVKHTDTQYF
TRBJ2-1,TRBV2,.,TRBD2,TGTGCCAGCAGCGTAGCGGGGGACTACAATGAGCAGTTCTTC,CASSVAGDYNEQFF
TRBJ1-6,TRBV27,.,.,TGTGCCAGCAGGTATGGGGATTCACCCCTCCACTTT,CASRYGDSPLHF
TRBJ2-5,TRBV28,.,TRBD2,TGTGCCAGCTCGTTCCCCCCGGGACTATATTTAGGGACCCAGTACTTC,CASSFPPGLYLGTQYF
TRBJ2-1,TRBV29-1,few,.,TGCAGCGTTGAAGGGGAGGCCTACCCCTACAATGAGCAGTTCTTC,CSVEGEAYPYNEQFF
TRBJ2-7,TRBV23-1,once,.,TGCGCCAGCAGTCACCAAAGTCTCGACCCCACAAGCAGGTACGAGCAGTACTTC,CASSHQSLDPTSRYEQYF
TRBJ1-5,TRBV19,.,TRBD1,TGTGCCAGTAGTGCTTACCCCCCGGGGACAGTTTTGGGCAATCAGCCCCAGCATTTT,CASSAYPPGTVLGNQPQHF
TRBJ2-3,TRBV7-8,few,.,TGTGCCAGCAGCTTAGGCGGCGGGCCAGGGGGGACAGATACGCAGTATTTT,CASSLGGGPGGTDTQYF
TRBJ1-1,TRBV2,.,.,TGTGCCAGCAGTGAAGAGGCTGCGCCCACTGAAGCTTTCTTT,CASSEEAAPTEAFF
TRBJ2-3,TRBV30,many,.,TGTGCCTGGAGTGTAGAGAGGGGGGGCAGTAATACGCAGTATTTT,CAWSVERGGSNTQYF
TRBJ2-1,TRBV18,.,TRBD2,TGTGCCAGCTCACGAGGGAGCCTGGCGGGGGATTCCTACAATGAGCAGTTCTTC,CASSRGSLAGDSYNEQFF
TRBJ1-2,TRBV30,few,TRBD1,TGTGCCTGGAGTACTGGGACAGGGGGCTATGGCTACACCTTC,CAWSTGTGGYGYTF
TRBJ2-3,TRBV11-2,few,TRBD1,TGTGCCAGCAGCTTTACAGGGGCGGTGGATACGCAGTATTTT,CASSFTGAVDTQYF
TRBJ1-4,TRBV7-9,few,.,TGTGCCAGCAGCTTAGGTTGGGGGGAAAAACTGTTTTTT,CASSLGWGEKLFF
TRBJ2-3,TRBV7-6,.,TRBD1,TGTGCCAGCAGCGTACAGGGGGGCACAGATACGCAGTATTTT,CASSVQGGTDTQYF
TRBJ2-7,TRBV7-2,.,TRBD1,TGTGCCAGCAGCCGGGACAGGGTCTCCTACGAGCAGTACTTC,CASSRDRVSYEQYF
TRBJ2-5,TRBV4-3,.,TRBD2,TGCGCCAGCAGCCAAGATCACAGCGGGGCAGAGACCCAGTACTTC,CASSQDHSGAETQYF
TRBJ2-5,TRBV7-8,few,.,TGTGCCAGCAGCCGAGGCCGGGACGTCCAAGAGACCCAGTACTTC,CASSRGRDVQETQYF
TRBJ2-1,TRBV28,few,TRBD1,TGTGCCAGCAGAGCCGATTTGGGAGGAGGACAGGGGCATGAGCAGTTCTTC,CASRADLGGGQGHEQFF
TRBJ2-7,TRBV19,.,.,TGTGCCAGTAGTACCCTTGACAGGTACGAGCAGTACTTC,CASSTLDRYEQYF
TRBJ1-3,TRBV7-9,few,.,TGTGCCAGCAGCTTAGCTTTGTCTGGAAACACCATATATTTT,CASSLALSGNTIYF
TRBJ1-1,TRBV18,few,.,TGTGCCAGCTCACCGGGACAAGACACTGAAGCTTTCTTT,CASSPGQDTEAFF
TRBJ2-7,TRBV7-6,.,.,TGTGCCAGCTCCGCTCAGGCACAGGGAGGGTCCGAGCAGTACTTC,CASSAQAQGGSEQYF
TRBJ1-5,TRBV2,few,.,TGTGCCAGCAGTAGCGAGGGCGATCAGCCCCAGCATTTT,CASSSEGDQPQHF
TRBJ2-5,TRBV7-2,many,TRBD2,TGTGCCAGCAGCCCCTCTATAGCGGGGGGTCGTACCCAGTACTTC,CASSPSIAGGRTQYF
TRBJ1-1,TRBV7-2,few,.,TGTGCCAGCAGCGAATATATGGACCCTGAAGCTTTCTTT,CASSEYMDPEAFF
TRBJ1-2,TRBV5-1,.,TRBD1,TGCGCCAGCAGCCCCACGACAGGGACCGGCTACACCTTC,CASSPTTGTGYTF
TRBJ2-5,TRBV7-9,.,.,TGTGCCAGCAGCTTAGCAGCATCAGAGACCCAGTACTTC,CASSLAASETQYF
TRBJ2-3,TRBV5-8,.,.,TGTGCCAGCGGAATAGGGTTGACAGATACGCAGTATTTT,CASGIGLTDTQYF
TRBJ1-6,TRBV6-1,few,.,TGTGCCAGCAGTGAAAGTGGCGGGCCCGCGTACAATTCACCCCTCCACTTT,CASSESGGPAYNSPLHF
TRBJ2-3,TRBV28,many,.,TGTGCCAGCAGCCCCCCCAACACAGATACGCAGTATTTT,CASSPPNTDTQYF
TRBJ1-4,TRBV30,.,.,TGTGCCTGGACCACAGGGAGAGCGGAAAAACTGTTTTTT,CAWTTGRAEKLFF
TRBJ1-1,TRBV7-9,few,TRBD1,TGTGCCAGCAGCTCCCCGGGACAGGGGAACACTGAAGCTTTCTTT,CASSSPGQGNTEAFF
TRBJ2-5,TRBV7-2,.,.,TGTGCCAGCAGCTTAGGAGTATCCGGGGGGACAGCCCAAGAGACCCAGTACTTC,CASSLGVSGGTAQETQYF
TRBJ1-6,TRBV10-3,.,.,TGTGCCATCAGTGAGTGGGGTCCACAAAATTCACCCCTCCACTTT,CAISEWGPQNSPLHF
TRBJ2-1,TRBV7-9,.,.,TGTGCCAGCAGCAACAAGGGTAACAATGAGCAGTTCTTC,CASSNKGNNEQFF
TRBJ2-5,TRBV7-2,.,.,TGTGCCAGCAGCTTACAAGGGACGGCCAAGACCCAGTACTTC,CASSLQGTAKTQYF
TRBJ1-2,TRBV7-9,.,.,TGTGCCACCGACAGGTCGGGGGCTTCTAACTATGGCTACACCTTC,CATDRSGASNYGYTF
TRBJ2-5,TRBV25-1,.,.,TGTGCCAGCAGTGAATATTGGAAGGGAGAGACCCAGTACTTC,CASSEYWKGETQYF
TRBJ2-5,TRBV29-1,.,.,TGCAGCGTTGATGCACTAGGGGAGACCCAGTACTTC,CSVDALGETQYF
TRBJ2-2,TRBV10-1,few,.,TGCGCCAGCAGCCAGGGGAACACCGGGGAGCTGTTTTTT,CASSQGNTGELFF
TRBJ1-2,TRBV2,many,.,TGTGCCAGCAGTGTCAACATCTATGGCTACACCTTC,CASSVNIYGYTF
TRBJ1-2,TRBV7-9,.,TRBD1,TGTGCCAGCAGCTGGGACAGGGGAGGGTATGGCTACACCTTC,CASSWDRGGYGYTF
TRBJ2-5,TRBV2,few,.,TGTGCCAGCTCTATACAAGAGACCCAGTACTTC,CASSIQETQYF
TRBJ1-4,TRBV5-1,.,.,TGCGCCAGCAGCCCAGGGAAATCATCGGAAAAACTGTTTTTT,CASSPGKSSEKLFF